Sequencing of this T cell receptor beta chain was carried out in a study of cytomegalovirus exposure and HLA in healthy donors (dated by TCRdb to the late 2010s). Background on the whole study: According to an earlier analysis of 550 to 750 of the donors, about 179 million T cells yielded roughly 110 million unique TCR beta sequences and about 300 Gb of sequence data. The study used immunosequencing to profile the T cell repertoires of more than 650 subjects and linked those repertoires to cytomegalovirus serostatus. Every discovery cohort repertoire had been produced on one sequencing platform. To study patterns of TCR occurrence, a later analysis re-analyzed previously published TCR beta repertoires from under 750 donors and added high-resolution HLA genotyping. Besides the first cohort of hundreds of subjects, a separate validation cohort made up of 120 different subjects was used. Rather than using new phenotypic data, the later analysis identified candidate immune exposures from TCR beta sequences and from how often those sequences occurred across donors. Because of strong linkage in the cohort, roughly 5 DR-DQ haplotypes were treated as single units for association and clustering. An earlier analysis of 587 of the donors applied high-throughput TCR beta sequencing to assess whether each TCR beta V gene segment acted as functional or pseudogenic. Typing coverage differed by locus: A, B, C, DRB1 and DQB1 were typed in about 620-630 donors, DQA1 in 500 to 550, DPA1 in over 600, and DPB1 in just under 490. Class I and class II HLA loci were covered by the typing at four-digit resolution. Alongside the repertoire data, information on donor age, sex, ethnicity and CMV serostatus was compiled. To predict cytomegalovirus infection status, the study brought together high-throughput TCR immunosequencing, statistical association of individual TCRs with disease status, and machine learning. Genome-wide SNP genotypes for about 65% of the 666 donors were used in a later genetic analysis, which treated that subset as a discovery cohort. An early release that covered about 600 HLA-typed donors contained about 300 gigabases of sequencing data and around 85 million unique TCR sequences. Across some 400 genotyped donors of the cohort, an average of roughly 230,000 unique TCR beta nucleotide sequences per donor were sequenced, and 15% to 20% of those sequences were non-productive. Of the approximately 400 genotyped donors, around 81% fell in the genetic ancestry cluster associated with self-reported Caucasian donors. The study aimed to test whether cataloging public T cell receptors could reveal signatures of past pathogen exposure.

With respect to this clone: What antigen it recognizes has not been identified. There are no base qualities to consult, and no much larger clone falls within one base.

V and J are trimmed by 5 bases and 4 bases, and the gene matches miss 6 bases of the junction. The germline V gene (reference sequence) supplies CDR1 LNHDA and CDR2 SQIVND. The CDR3 spans 15 residues, from the cysteine through the phenylalanine. The retained sequence is limited to the CDR3, 45 bases, with the frame set at the first base. The research as a whole found: Most TCR sequences were observed very rarely across donors, whereas some public TCRs were present in many individuals. In both the original and validation cohorts, the classifier was reported to diagnose cytomegalovirus status with high specificity and sensitivity. The cohort was sequenced for TCR beta chains only, and without alpha or paired-chain data the features that could be detected were limited. The earlier analysis of around 600 of the donors excluded roughly 17 rarely observed V segments, including chromosome 9 orphons, because counts were too low. A cluster of highly shared sequence variants was judged likely to be a technical artifact of the sequencing pipeline. V-gene and J-gene trimming of TCR beta chains was associated with a missense DCLRE1C variant in a later genetic analysis, and the association was replicated in an independent cohort. Because some donors lacked HLA typing at each locus, the association tests relied only on the typed subset. In vitro tests confirmed that a few of the cytomegalovirus-associated TCR beta chains recognize cytomegalovirus antigens. Several of the top co-occurrence clusters appeared to be linked to parvovirus B19, influenza, CMV and Epstein-Barr virus, according to a later analysis. Broadly in line with IMGT annotations, most TCR beta V segments showed up in productive rearrangements about 87% or about 30% of the time in an earlier analysis of 587 of the donors. When HLA alleles, especially DR and DQ, strongly co-occurred, TCR associations were difficult to assign to individual alleles. A later genetic analysis reported fewer N-insertions in productive TCRs among donors in an Asian-associated ancestry cluster than the roughly 620-donor mean. The 87-base-pair reads could not distinguish some IMGT-functional V segments, including TRBV6-2 and TRBV6-3, so those segments were excluded. A later analysis associated about 17,000 TCR beta sequences with specific HLA alleles at a false discovery rate of 0.05. According to the authors, the approach could potentially be generalized to other disease states and immunological phenotypes. In the study, approximately 150 TCR beta chains were listed as associated with cytomegalovirus. The only immune exposure information available for the cohort was CMV serostatus. Presence/absence analyses assumed roughly uniform sequencing depth across donors, an assumption that may not hold. Linkage disequilibrium might explain the correlated functional status among segregating V segments, but an unknown experimental factor could not be ruled out. In a later analysis, TCR association rates were found to vary across HLA loci, with the most associated TCRs seen for DRB1 alleles and the fewest for HLA-C alleles. A later analysis found that HLA-associated TCR beta chains were more clonally expanded and had lower generation probabilities than equally common non-associated chains. According to a later analysis, most CMV-associated TCR beta chains appeared to be HLA-restricted, and the HLA associations seemed to be driven largely by CMV exposure. A further reported finding was that TCR beta sequences accurately predicted the HLA-A and HLA-B alleles for most subjects in the first cohort.

In total, more than 500 healthy bone marrow donors made up the cohort. At the time of sampling, all cohort members were nominally healthy, though unrecorded immune exposures were likely present. The donor tested CMV seronegative, placing the donor among the 350 or so seronegative members of the cohort. Every donor gave a peripheral blood sample, and the peripheral blood mononuclear cells from that sample were used for TCR beta sequencing. Genomic DNA extraction from the blood cell samples was performed with the Qiagen DNeasy Blood Extraction Kit. Library preparation employed the immunoSEQ multiplex PCR assay. The multiplex PCR relied on a mix of 60 forward primers for TCR Vbeta segments and 13 reverse primers for TCR Jbeta segments. A multiplex PCR assay on genomic DNA amplified the CDR3 region of rearranged TCR beta genes. The amplified TCR beta libraries were sequenced on the Illumina HiSeq System as 87-base-pair reads. Under the source paper's analysis protocol: A later analysis counted around 72 million unique TCR beta chains across the 650 to 700 repertoires, and 10 million to 12 million of these chains were shared by at least two donors. To remove PCR and sequencing errors, raw reads were error-corrected and collapsed into unique sequences using a nearest-neighbor algorithm that merged closely related sequences. CDR3 sequences were aligned to IMGT reference sequences to assign V, D and J gene segments. For a sequence to be retained, a match of at least six nucleotides was required to both a V gene segment and a J gene segment. A rearrangement counted as productive if the CDR3 had no stop codons and remained in frame with V and J, and every other rearrangement counted as non-productive. CDR3 was defined according to IMGT convention as the region running from the second conserved V-encoded cysteine to the conserved J-encoded phenylalanine. The earlier analysis of some 540 of the donors excluded any sequence lacking an unambiguous match to a single V gene segment. An earlier analysis of 450 to 650 of the donors called V segments functional above 56.7% productive rearrangements and segregating when the between-donor standard deviation exceeded 5%. A statistical classification framework was built for diagnosing cytomegalovirus status from the catalog of TCR beta chain sequences. V and J gene assignment, in a later analysis, came from comparing TCR nucleotide sequences with IMGT/GENE-DB human TR gene sequences. The TCRdist pipeline was used in a later analysis to assign CDR3 sequences and most-parsimonious VDJ recombination scenarios. A later analysis defined each TCR beta chain by its CDR3 amino acid sequence plus V-gene family, and excluded reads lacking a unique V-gene family. As a way to deal with suspected cross-contamination and a sequencing artifact, a later analysis dropped approximately 590 nucleotide sequences that were highly shared and had low generation probability. In a later analysis, a clonal expansion index was calculated for each public chain from normalized within-repertoire ranks of inferred template counts. A later analysis computed generation probabilities with a VDJ recombination model fitted to out-of-frame rearrangements, and checked the results against IGoR. In a later analysis, hypergeometric tests were used to score TCR-TCR, TCR-HLA and TCR-CMV co-occurrence, with a repertoire-size bias correction applied to TCR pairs. A later analysis estimated false discovery rates by permuting HLA or CMV assignments 20 times. In a later analysis, co-occurring TCRs were grouped using DBSCAN, and TCRdist sequence similarity was added for clustering within HLA-allele-positive subsets. Repertoires with fewer than 30,000 or more than 120,000 public chains, plus five repertoires with anomalous nucleotide sharing, were excluded from co-occurrence clustering. TCRdb holds this immuneACCESS table with in-frame rearrangements only. Some clones are missing; in checked studies, unresolved V genes explain under half, and the rest has no known cause. V and J calls and clone size follow that table, whereas D and trimming were derived from the DNA. The sample table shows about 130,000 clones, and about four fifths are seen once. The top ten hold about 3.4% of the sample.

The origin of this receptor is a man aged 30 to 45 in good health and CMV-seronegative. Sequencing input: PBMCs. The sequence is built from TRBV19 and TRBJ2-3; TRBD1 aligns with 10 central bases. The nucleotides read TGTGCCAGTAGTCCAAGACAGGGGGCATCAGATACGCAGTATTTT. Its translation reads: CASSPRQGASDTQYF.